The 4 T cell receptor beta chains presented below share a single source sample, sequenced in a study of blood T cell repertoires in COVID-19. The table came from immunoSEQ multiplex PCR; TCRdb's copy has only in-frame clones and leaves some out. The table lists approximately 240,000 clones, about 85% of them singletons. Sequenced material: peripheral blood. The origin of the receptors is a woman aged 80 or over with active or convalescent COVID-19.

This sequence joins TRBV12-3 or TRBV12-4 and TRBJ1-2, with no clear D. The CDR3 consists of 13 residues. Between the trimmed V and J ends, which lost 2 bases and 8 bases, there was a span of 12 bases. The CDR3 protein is CASSLKSEIGYTF. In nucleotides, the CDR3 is TGTGCCAGCAGTTTAAAGTCGGAGATCGGCTACACCTTC.

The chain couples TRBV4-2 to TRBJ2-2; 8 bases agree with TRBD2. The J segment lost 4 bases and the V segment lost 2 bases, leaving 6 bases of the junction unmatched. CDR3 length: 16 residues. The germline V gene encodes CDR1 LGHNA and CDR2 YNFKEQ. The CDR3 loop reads CASSQRRGDSTGELFF. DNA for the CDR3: TGTGCCAGCAGCCAAAGGCGGGGGGATTCCACCGGGGAGCTGTTTTTT.

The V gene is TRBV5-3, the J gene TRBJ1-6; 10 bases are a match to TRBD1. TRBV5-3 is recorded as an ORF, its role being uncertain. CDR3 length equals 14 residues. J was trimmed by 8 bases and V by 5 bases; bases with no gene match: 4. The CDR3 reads CARRHGQGDSPLHF. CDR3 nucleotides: TGTGCCAGAAGACACGGACAGGGGGATTCACCCCTCCACTTT.

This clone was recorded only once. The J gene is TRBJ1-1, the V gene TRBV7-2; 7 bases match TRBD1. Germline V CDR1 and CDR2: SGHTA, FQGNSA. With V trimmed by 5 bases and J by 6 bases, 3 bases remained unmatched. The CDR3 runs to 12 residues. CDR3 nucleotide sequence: TGTGCCAGCAGCCGTGACAGGGCTGAAGCTTTCTTT. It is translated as CASSRDRAEAFF.